This T cell receptor (beta chain) was retrieved from a study of CDR3 diversity in severe acne. The germline gives CDR1 MNHEY, CDR2 SVGEGT. This CDR3 has 17 amino acids. One entry per CDR3 protein results from TCRdb running MiXCR on the PCR reads. Here the sample spans some 90,000 distinct CDR3 sequences, about 52% being singletons. With regard to this clonotype: Relative to the germline gene, one junction end is altered; a read error may explain this.

The chain links TRBV6-2 or TRBV6-3 to TRBJ2-7; 10 bases are a match to TRBD2. Sample: blood. This clonotype originated in a male donor in good health, serving as a control. The CDR3 region has the DNA TGTGCCAGCAGTTACGGGCCTAGCGGGAGTTCCACTTACGAGCTGTACTTC. Encoded protein: CASSYGPSGSSTYELYF.